The present T cell receptor (beta chain) was sequenced within a study of read filtering for tumor transcriptome and immune sequencing. About the research overall: After DNase treatment, RNA was made into whole-transcriptome libraries.

Sampling of bone marrow took place during active disease in every patient. Findings and caveats of the study: The sorted CD138-negative fraction was a mixed bone marrow immune population, not purified T cells.

This clonotype was seen many times. The target antigen is unknown. The CDR3 covers 16 residues. CDR1 and CDR2 (germline): MNHEY, SVGAGI. Losses at the gene ends were 0 bases for V and 2 bases for J; bases not matched to a gene: 7. From roughly 400 ng of RNA, a library with molecular barcoded alpha/delta and beta/gamma adaptors was made. TCRdb used MiXCR to reprocess the reads, holding one entry per CDR3 protein. The table lists 40,000 to 50,000 distinct CDR3 sequences, roughly an eighth of them singletons. What was sequenced was a population of CD138-negative cells sorted from bone marrow. The clonotype was recovered from a donor aged 40 or over with multiple myeloma. The chain links TRBV6-5 to TRBJ2-7, with 7 positions matching TRBD1. The CDR3 region has the DNA TGTGCCAGCAGTTACTCAGGCAGGGGGTACCCCTACGAGCAGTACTTC. It is translated as CASSYSGRGYPYEQYF.